The source of this T cell receptor (beta chain) is a study of OX40 agonist ivuxolimab in advanced cancers. Overall study: Participants could have had prior anti-PD-1, anti-PD-L1 or anti-CTLA-4 therapy, and around 40% had some.

This table comes from immunoSEQ multiplex PCR, and its TCRdb copy is limited to in-frame clones, with some not included. The repertoire includes 65,000 to 85,000 clones, about 85% of them detected once, and roughly 2% sits in the top ten. A few counts support this clone. Sequencing used CD4+ or CD8+ T cells sorted from blood, obtained in a trial of the OX40 agonist ivuxolimab. The TCR was taken from an adult with an advanced solid tumor such as melanoma, head and neck, liver or kidney cancer.

The CDR3 DNA follows: TGCGCCAGCAGCCTGACTAGCGGGGACATTCAGTACTTC. Its protein is CASSLTSGDIQYF. This rearrangement joins TRBV5-1 to TRBJ2-4, with 11 bases that match TRBD2. The CDR3 runs 13 residues. V lost 4 bases, J lost 8 bases, and 2 bases stayed unmatched. Germline loops: CDR1 SGHRS, CDR2 YFSETQ.